This T cell receptor beta chain emerged from a study of cytomegalovirus exposure and HLA in healthy donors. General study points: In terms of immune exposure information, only CMV serostatus was available. Links to common viral pathogens appeared, in a later analysis, for several of the most significant clusters.

PCR primers comprised 60 Vbeta and 13 Jbeta primers. Profiled with immunoSEQ multiplex PCR; TCRdb holds only in-frame clones, not every one. Of about 170,000 clones in the sample, more than 80% were seen once. For this clone: Its specificity is unknown.

V was trimmed by 2 bases and J by 12 bases, leaving 18 bases between them. Germline CDR1 is GTSNPN and CDR2 is SVGIG (reference sequence). This CDR3 region has 13 residues. The material sequenced was PBMCs. The chain carries TRBV30 and TRBJ2-3; the D is unclear. This sequence was found in a woman aged 18-29 years in good health and CMV-seronegative. The CDR3 DNA follows: TGTGCCTGGAGTTTGCTGGGCCAGATAAGACAGTATTTT. Translated, it gives CAWSLLGQIRQYF. The full variable domain, completed using reference TRBV30 and TRBJ2-3, is SQTIHQWPATLVQPVGSPLSLECTVEGTSNPNLYWYRQAAGRGLQLLFYSVGIGQISSEVPQNLSASRPQDRQFILSSKKLLLSDSGFYLCAWSLLGQIRQYFGPGTRLTVL.